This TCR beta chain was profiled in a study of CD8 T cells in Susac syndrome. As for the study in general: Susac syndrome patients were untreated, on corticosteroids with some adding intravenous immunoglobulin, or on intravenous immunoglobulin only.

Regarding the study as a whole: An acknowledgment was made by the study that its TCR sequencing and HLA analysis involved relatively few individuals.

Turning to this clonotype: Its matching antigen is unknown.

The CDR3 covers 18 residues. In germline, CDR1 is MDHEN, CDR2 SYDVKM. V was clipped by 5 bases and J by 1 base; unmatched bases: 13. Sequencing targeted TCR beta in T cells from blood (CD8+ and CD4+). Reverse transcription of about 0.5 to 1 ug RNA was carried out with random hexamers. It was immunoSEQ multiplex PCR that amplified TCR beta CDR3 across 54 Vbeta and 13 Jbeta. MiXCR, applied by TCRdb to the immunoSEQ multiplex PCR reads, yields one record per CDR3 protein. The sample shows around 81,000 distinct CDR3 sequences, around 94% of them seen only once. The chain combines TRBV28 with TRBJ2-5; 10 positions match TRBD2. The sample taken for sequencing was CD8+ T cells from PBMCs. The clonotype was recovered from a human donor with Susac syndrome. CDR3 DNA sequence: TGTGCCAGCAGTGAAACCCTCGGACTAGCGGAAATCCAAGAGACCCAGTACTTC. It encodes CASSETLGLAEIQETQYF.